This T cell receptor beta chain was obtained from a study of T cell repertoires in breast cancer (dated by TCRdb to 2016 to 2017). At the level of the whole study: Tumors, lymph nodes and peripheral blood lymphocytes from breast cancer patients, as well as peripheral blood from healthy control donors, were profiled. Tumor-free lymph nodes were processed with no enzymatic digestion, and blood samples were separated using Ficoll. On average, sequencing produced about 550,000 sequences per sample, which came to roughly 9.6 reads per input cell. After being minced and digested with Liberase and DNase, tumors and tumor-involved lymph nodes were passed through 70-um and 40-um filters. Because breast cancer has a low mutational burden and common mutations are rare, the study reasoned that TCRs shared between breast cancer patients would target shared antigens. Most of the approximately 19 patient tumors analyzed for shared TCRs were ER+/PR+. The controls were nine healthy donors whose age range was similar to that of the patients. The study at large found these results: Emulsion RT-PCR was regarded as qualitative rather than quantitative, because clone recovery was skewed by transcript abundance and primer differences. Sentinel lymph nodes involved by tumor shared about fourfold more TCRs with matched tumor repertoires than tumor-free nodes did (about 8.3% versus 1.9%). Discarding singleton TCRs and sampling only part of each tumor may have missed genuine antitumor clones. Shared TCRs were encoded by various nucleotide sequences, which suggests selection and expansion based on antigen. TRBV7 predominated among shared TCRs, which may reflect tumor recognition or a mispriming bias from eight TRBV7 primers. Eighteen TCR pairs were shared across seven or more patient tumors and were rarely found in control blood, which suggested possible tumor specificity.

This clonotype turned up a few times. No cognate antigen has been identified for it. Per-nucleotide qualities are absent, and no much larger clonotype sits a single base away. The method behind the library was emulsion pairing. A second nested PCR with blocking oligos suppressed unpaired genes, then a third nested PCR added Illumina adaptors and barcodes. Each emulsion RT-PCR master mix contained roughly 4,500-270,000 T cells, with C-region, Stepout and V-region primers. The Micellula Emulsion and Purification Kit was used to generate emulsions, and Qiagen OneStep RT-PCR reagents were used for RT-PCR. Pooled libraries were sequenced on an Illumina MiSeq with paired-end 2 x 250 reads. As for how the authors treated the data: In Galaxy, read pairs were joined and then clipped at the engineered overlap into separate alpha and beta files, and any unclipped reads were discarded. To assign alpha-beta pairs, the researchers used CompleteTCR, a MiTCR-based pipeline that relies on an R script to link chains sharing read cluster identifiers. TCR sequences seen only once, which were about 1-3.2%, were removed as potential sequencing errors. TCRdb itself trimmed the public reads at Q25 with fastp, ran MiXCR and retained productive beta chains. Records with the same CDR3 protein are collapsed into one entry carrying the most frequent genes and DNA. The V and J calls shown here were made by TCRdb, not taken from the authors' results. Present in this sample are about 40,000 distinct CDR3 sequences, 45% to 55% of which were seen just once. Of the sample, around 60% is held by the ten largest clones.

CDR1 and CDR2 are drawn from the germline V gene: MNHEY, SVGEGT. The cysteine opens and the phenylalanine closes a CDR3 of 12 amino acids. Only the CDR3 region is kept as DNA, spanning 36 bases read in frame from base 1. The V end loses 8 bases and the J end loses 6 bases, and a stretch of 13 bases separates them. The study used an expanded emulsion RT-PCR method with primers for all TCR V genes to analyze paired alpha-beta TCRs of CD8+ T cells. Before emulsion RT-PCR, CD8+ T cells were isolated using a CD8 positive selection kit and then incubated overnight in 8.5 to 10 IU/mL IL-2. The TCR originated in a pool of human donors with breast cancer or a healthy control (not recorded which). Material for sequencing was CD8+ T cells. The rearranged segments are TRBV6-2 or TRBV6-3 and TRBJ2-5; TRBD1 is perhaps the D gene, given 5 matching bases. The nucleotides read TGTGCCAGCCGAGGATGGACACAGACCCAGTACTTC. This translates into CASRGWTQTQYF.